This is a list of T cell receptor beta chains from one sample in a study of T cell repertoires in cytomegalovirus infection. TCRdb redid the calling of the reads with MiXCR, one entry per CDR3 protein. This sample carries 250,000 to 300,000 distinct CDR3 sequences, under 25% of them seen once, and the ten largest clones take approximately 19%. These receptors lack a known antigen. Sequenced here: cultured PBMCs, sampled from culture after CMV antigen stimulation. The receptors here all came from a human donor in good health (CMV status not recorded). Some clones in this sample may be carry-over from other donors' samples. Both conserved end residues are part of each CDR3. D genes are given only for firm matches. Expanded clones get a size class; other rows say once, few or many, or leave the size out.

size: many; D: -; J: TRBJ2-3; V: TRBV7-2; CDR3: CASSSIMADTQYF; DNA: TGTGCCAGCAGCTCAATTATGGCAGATACGCAGTATTTT
size: many; D: -; J: TRBJ2-2; V: TRBV4-3; CDR3: CASSHGLGGAAGELFF; DNA: TGCGCCAGCAGCCATGGGCTGGGGGGGGCGGCCGGGGAGCTGTTTTTT
size: few; D: TRBD1; J: TRBJ1-6; V: TRBV4-1; CDR3: CASSPGPTGGNSPLHF; DNA: TGCGCCAGCAGCCCGGGCCCAACAGGGGGCAATTCACCCCTCCACTTT
size: -; D: TRBD1; J: TRBJ1-2; V: TRBV25-1; CDR3: CASSLGTANYGYTF; DNA: TGTGCCAGCAGCCTCGGGACAGCTAACTATGGCTACACCTTC
size: many; D: -; J: TRBJ2-1; V: TRBV12-3/TRBV12-4; CDR3: CASSFTSANEQFF; DNA: TGTGCCAGCAGTTTTACTAGTGCGAATGAGCAGTTCTTC
size: few; D: TRBD1; J: TRBJ1-1; V: TRBV7-8; CDR3: CASSPDRGNEAFF; DNA: TGTGCCAGCAGCCCGGACAGGGGCAATGAAGCTTTCTTT
size: -; D: -; J: TRBJ2-5; V: TRBV12-3/TRBV12-4; CDR3: CASSQPGLSQETQNF; DNA: TGTGCCAGCAGCCAACCCGGACTAAGCCAAGAGACCCAGAACTTC
size: few; D: -; J: TRBJ2-3; V: TRBV10-1; CDR3: CASSESGSETTDTQYF; DNA: TGCGCCAGCAGTGAGAGTGGAAGCGAGACCACAGATACGCAGTATTTT
size: -; D: -; J: TRBJ1-2; V: TRBV7-2; CDR3: CASSPISVYGYTF; DNA: TGTGCCAGCAGCCCTATATCTGTCTATGGCTACACCTTC
size: few; D: -; J: TRBJ1-6; V: TRBV5-4; CDR3: CASSLAWNSPLHF; DNA: TGTGCCAGCAGCTTGGCATGGAATTCACCCCTCCACTTT
size: -; D: -; J: TRBJ1-2; V: TRBV18; CDR3: CASSPQGYRNYGYTF; DNA: TGTGCCAGCTCACCACAGGGGTACAGAAACTATGGCTACACCTTC
size: -; D: -; J: TRBJ2-1; V: TRBV28; CDR3: CASSYGSREQFF; DNA: TGTGCCAGCAGTTACGGATCTCGTGAGCAGTTCTTC
size: -; D: -; J: TRBJ1-2; V: TRBV18; CDR3: CASSPPSRAAPGGYGYTF; DNA: TGTGCCAGCTCACCACCGTCACGGGCGGCGCCGGGGGGCTATGGCTACACCTTC
size: many; D: -; J: TRBJ2-5; V: TRBV12-3/TRBV12-4; CDR3: CASSFRGETQYF; DNA: TGTGCCAGCAGCTTCAGGGGAGAGACCCAGTACTTC
size: few; D: TRBD1; J: TRBJ1-1; V: TRBV4-1; CDR3: CASSQGTGGIGDTEAFF; DNA: TGCGCCAGCAGCCAGGGGACAGGGGGCATCGGGGACACTGAAGCTTTCTTT
size: few; D: -; J: TRBJ2-2; V: TRBV7-9; CDR3: CASSLSTVTGELFF; DNA: TGTGCCAGCAGCTTATCGACGGTTACCGGGGAGCTGTTTTTT
size: many; D: -; J: TRBJ2-7; V: TRBV7-8; CDR3: CASLHPGDPTYEQYF; DNA: TGTGCCAGCCTCCATCCCGGGGACCCAACCTACGAGCAGTACTTC
size: once; D: -; J: TRBJ1-1; V: TRBV12-3/TRBV12-4; CDR3: CASSLAPMNTEAFF; DNA: TGTGCCAGCAGTTTAGCGCCAATGAACACTGAAGCTTTCTTT
size: many; D: -; J: TRBJ1-1; V: TRBV11-2; CDR3: CASKGSPMNTEAFF; DNA: TGTGCCTCTAAAGGGAGCCCCATGAACACTGAAGCTTTCTTT
size: -; D: TRBD1; J: TRBJ1-4; V: TRBV11-2; CDR3: CASSARDRGFTTNEKLFF; DNA: TGTGCCAGCAGCGCACGGGACAGGGGATTCACAACTAATGAAAAACTGTTTTTT
size: -; D: -; J: TRBJ1-3; V: TRBV20-1; CDR3: CSARGAGNTIYF; DNA: TGCAGTGCTAGAGGGGCCGGAAACACCATATATTTT
size: many; D: TRBD1; J: TRBJ1-2; V: TRBV4-1; CDR3: CASSSGTDYGYTF; DNA: TGCGCCAGCAGCTCCGGGACAGACTATGGCTACACCTTC
size: many; D: -; J: TRBJ1-5; V: TRBV7-2; CDR3: CASSRGGGGPQHF; DNA: TGTGCCAGCAGCCGGGGGGGAGGGGGGCCCCAGCATTTT
size: many; D: TRBD1; J: TRBJ2-5; V: TRBV7-2; CDR3: CASSSGSGGAETQYF; DNA: TGTGCCAGCAGCTCAGGGTCAGGGGGCGCGGAGACCCAGTACTTC
size: few; D: -; J: TRBJ1-3; V: TRBV5-1; CDR3: CASSFLPGASGNTIYF; DNA: TGCGCCAGCAGCTTCCTGCCAGGGGCTTCTGGAAACACCATATATTTT
size: once; D: TRBD1; J: TRBJ2-7; V: TRBV6-5; CDR3: CASGQGPYEQYF; DNA: TGTGCCAGCGGACAGGGCCCCTACGAGCAGTACTTC
size: -; D: -; J: TRBJ2-7; V: TRBV7-2; CDR3: CASSLQGMGEQYF; DNA: TGTGCCAGCAGCTTACAGGGGATGGGCGAGCAGTACTTC
size: many; D: -; J: TRBJ1-4; V: TRBV19; CDR3: CASSMGHSNEKLFF; DNA: TGTGCCAGTAGTATGGGACACTCGAATGAAAAACTGTTTTTT
size: -; D: -; J: TRBJ2-1; V: TRBV27; CDR3: CASSFSSSLTGLYNEQFF; DNA: TGTGCCAGCAGTTTTTCCTCTTCACTTACGGGACTCTACAATGAGCAGTTCTTC
size: -; D: -; J: TRBJ1-3; V: TRBV19; CDR3: CASSNGISGNTIYF; DNA: TGTGCCAGTAGTAACGGTATCTCTGGAAACACCATATATTTT
size: many; D: TRBD1; J: TRBJ1-2; V: TRBV6-5; CDR3: CASSYSLTGINYGYTF; DNA: TGTGCCAGCAGTTACTCTCTGACAGGGATTAACTATGGCTACACCTTC
size: many; D: -; J: TRBJ2-1; V: TRBV4-3; CDR3: CASSQDYRNEQFF; DNA: TGCGCCAGCAGCCAAGACTATCGCAATGAGCAGTTCTTC
size: -; D: TRBD2; J: TRBJ2-5; V: TRBV7-2; CDR3: CASSLGLAGARGTQYF; DNA: TGTGCCAGCAGCTTAGGGCTAGCGGGAGCCCGGGGGACCCAGTACTTC
size: -; D: TRBD2; J: TRBJ2-1; V: TRBV6-2/TRBV6-3; CDR3: CASSYPRTSSHEQFF; DNA: TGTGCCAGCAGTTACCCCAGGACTAGCTCCCATGAGCAGTTCTTC
size: few; D: -; J: TRBJ2-7; V: TRBV19; CDR3: CASSIRGRGYEQYF; DNA: TGTGCCAGTAGTATTCGGGGCAGGGGCTACGAGCAGTACTTC
size: few; D: -; J: TRBJ2-4; V: TRBV30; CDR3: CAWSPRDTGGAKNIQYF; DNA: TGTGCCTGGAGTCCCAGGGATACGGGCGGGGCCAAAAACATTCAGTACTTC
size: -; D: TRBD2; J: TRBJ2-2; V: TRBV6-1; CDR3: CATPGLAGVDTPRGGLFF; DNA: TGTGCCACCCCGGGACTAGCGGGAGTTGACACCCCCCGGGGCGGGCTGTTTTTT
size: -; D: TRBD2; J: TRBJ2-5; V: TRBV28; CDR3: CASSLPQREQETQYF; DNA: TGTGCCAGCAGTTTACCGCAGCGGGAGCAAGAGACCCAGTACTTC
size: many; D: -; J: TRBJ2-3; V: TRBV12-3/TRBV12-4; CDR3: CASSLASSTDTQYF; DNA: TGTGCCAGCAGCTTGGCTAGCTCCACAGATACGCAGTATTTT
size: few; D: TRBD1; J: TRBJ2-3; V: TRBV24-1; CDR3: CATSDRQGTTDTQYF; DNA: TGTGCCACCAGTGACCGACAGGGGACCACAGATACGCAGTATTTT
size: few; D: -; J: TRBJ1-1; V: TRBV6-6; CDR3: CASSYVQGNTEAFF; DNA: TGTGCCAGCAGTTACGTTCAGGGGAACACTGAAGCTTTCTTT
size: few; D: -; J: TRBJ2-1; V: TRBV6-6; CDR3: CASSYGAWEQFF; DNA: TGTGCCAGCAGTTACGGGGCTTGGGAGCAGTTCTTC
size: once; D: TRBD2; J: TRBJ2-2; V: TRBV6-2/TRBV6-3; CDR3: CATNQGLAGELFF; DNA: TGTGCCACCAACCAGGGACTAGCCGGGGAGCTGTTTTTT
size: -; D: TRBD1; J: TRBJ1-4; V: TRBV6-5; CDR3: CASSYADQGELFF; DNA: TGTGCCAGCAGTTACGCCGACCAGGGGGAACTGTTTTTT
size: -; D: TRBD1; J: TRBJ2-1; V: TRBV19; CDR3: CASSFGTGGDEQFF; DNA: TGTGCCAGTAGTTTCGGGACAGGGGGAGATGAGCAGTTCTTC
size: -; D: -; J: TRBJ2-1; V: TRBV27; CDR3: CASSFVASISYNEQFF; DNA: TGTGCCAGCAGTTTTGTAGCGTCGATCTCCTACAATGAGCAGTTCTTC
size: many; D: TRBD2; J: TRBJ2-3; V: TRBV7-8; CDR3: CASSALAGGPTDTQYF; DNA: TGTGCCAGCAGCGCTCTAGCGGGAGGCCCCACAGATACGCAGTATTTT
size: -; D: -; J: TRBJ1-1; V: TRBV6-2/TRBV6-3; CDR3: CASSYPQEAFF; DNA: TGTGCCAGCAGTTACCCTCAAGAAGCTTTCTTT
size: -; D: -; J: TRBJ2-3; V: TRBV28; CDR3: CASSLTTTTDTQYF; DNA: TGTGCCAGCAGTTTAACTACAACGACAGATACGCAGTATTTT
size: many; D: TRBD2; J: TRBJ2-1; V: TRBV6-2/TRBV6-3; CDR3: CASSGGLAGERFF; DNA: TGTGCCAGCAGTGGCGGACTAGCGGGAGAGCGGTTCTTC
size: few; D: -; J: TRBJ2-2; V: TRBV5-6; CDR3: CASSLPGTGELFF; DNA: TGTGCCAGCAGCTTACCGGGCACCGGGGAGCTGTTTTTT
size: many; D: -; J: TRBJ2-3; V: TRBV7-2; CDR3: CASSLGVGVVADTQYF; DNA: TGTGCCAGCAGCTTAGGTGTGGGAGTGGTCGCAGATACGCAGTATTTT
size: -; D: -; J: TRBJ2-5; V: TRBV12-3/TRBV12-4; CDR3: CASSLSEQETQYF; DNA: TGTGCCAGCAGTTTATCAGAACAAGAGACCCAGTACTTC
size: many; D: TRBD2; J: TRBJ2-3; V: TRBV2; CDR3: CASSYPLAGGVTDTQYF; DNA: TGTGCCAGCAGTTACCCTTTAGCGGGAGGGGTCACAGATACGCAGTATTTT
size: -; D: TRBD2; J: TRBJ2-1; V: TRBV7-2; CDR3: CASDRGGGNEQFF; DNA: TGTGCCAGCGACCGGGGGGGGGGAAATGAGCAGTTCTTC
size: many; D: TRBD1; J: TRBJ1-1; V: TRBV6-2/TRBV6-3; CDR3: CASSYPAGGLTEAFF; DNA: TGTGCCAGCAGTTACCCGGCAGGGGGCTTGACTGAAGCTTTCTTT
size: few; D: -; J: TRBJ1-5; V: TRBV24-1; CDR3: CATSDRNNQPQHF; DNA: TGTGCCACCAGTGACCGTAACAATCAGCCCCAGCATTTT
size: -; D: TRBD1; J: TRBJ1-4; V: TRBV20-1; CDR3: CSALRQGGEKLFF; DNA: TGCAGTGCTCTGCGACAGGGGGGAGAAAAACTGTTTTTT
size: few; D: -; J: TRBJ1-5; V: TRBV6-5; CDR3: CASSYSLGGRVSNQPQHF; DNA: TGTGCCAGCAGTTACTCGTTGGGGGGCAGGGTTAGCAATCAGCCCCAGCATTTT
size: few; D: -; J: TRBJ1-4; V: TRBV4-1; CDR3: CASSQAGLIGEKLFF; DNA: TGCGCCAGCAGCCAAGCAGGACTAATTGGTGAAAAACTGTTTTTT